This note documents a single T cell receptor (beta chain) sequence. This clonotype has at least ten counts. It has no known antigen specificity. It has no much larger one-base neighbor in the sample; base qualities were not kept. TCR beta CDR3 regions were amplified from RNA transcripts. For the first round of RT-PCR on the TCR CDR3, the HTBI primer set was used together with the Qiagen OneStep RT-PCR kit. The libraries were constructed in a second round of multiplex PCR and then size-selected and purified. Libraries were sequenced paired-end with 100 bp reads on an Illumina HiSeq2000. Per the authors' processing: SOAPnuke was used to process the raw data, removing reads that contained adapters or uncalled bases, had a mean Phred below 15, or lacked an exact match to the constant primer or identifier. COPE v1.2.5 was used to merge the high-quality paired reads, and each unique nucleotide sequence was defined as a clonotype. Clonotypes were aligned to IMGT TRBV, TRBD and TRBJ reference segments using MiTCR v1.1. The analysis included only V-J combinations with a frequency above 0.0001, which together covered 99.2% of the repertoires. A TCS score was defined as the ratio of F50 (clonal expansion) to E x V (chaos), with BLOSUM62-based TCRdist applied between CDR3 peptides within each V-J. Welch's t-statistics and random forest reduced approximately 520 V-J features to 13, which were used in a naive Bayes classifier (R e1071). The Morisita-Horn index was used to measure how similar the thyroid and blood repertoires were. TCRdb reprocessing: public reads trimmed at Q25 with fastp, clones called with MiXCR, in-frame beta chains kept. CDR3 protein sequences are deduplicated, and each keeps its most common genes and DNA. TCRdb assigned the V and J calls; the authors' analysis was not used. This sample comprises roughly 570,000 distinct CDR3 sequences, 40% to 55% of them detected only once. The top ten clonotypes cover under 20% of the sample.

Exclusion was applied to patients with uncontrolled infections, other autoimmune diseases, pregnancy or lactation. Clinical symptoms, serum thyroxine and TRAb, thyroid ultrasound, and orbital computed tomography formed the basis for the diagnoses. Total RNA was extracted with Trizol reagent, and quality was checked on an Agilent 2100 Bioanalyzer. The germline V gene specifies SGHTA as CDR1 and FQGTGA as CDR2. Its CDR3 holds 15 amino acids, cysteine through phenylalanine. Just CDR3 DNA is preserved here, 45 bases in frame from base 1. For this chain, trimming is 6 bases at the V end and 3 bases at the J end, and the number of junction bases without a gene match is 3. The source of the sample is a study of T cells in Graves' hyperthyroidism and ophthalmopathy (dated by TCRdb to the late 2010s). About the investigation overall: To identify TCR V-J signatures that set the groups apart, the researchers used a discovery cohort of 100 patients, made up of fewer than 50 with Graves' ophthalmopathy and about 55 with stable Graves' hyperthyroidism. The 75 to 100 discovery patients were divided at random into training and test sets in a 7:3 ratio. In addition, the study compared T-cell repertoires in thyroid tissue and in blood from five or six Graves' hyperthyroidism patients. After sampling, hyperthyroidism patients received methimazole starting at 30 mg daily, and ophthalmopathy patients received high-dose intravenous methylprednisolone. The paper reports TCR Vbeta CDR3 sequencing of 140 or so peripheral blood samples: 43 ophthalmopathy, fewer than 85 hyperthyroidism and approximately 17 progressor patients. Prospective prediction of ophthalmopathy was tested in an independent validation cohort of approximately 18 hyperthyroidism patients and roughly 16 patients who later progressed to ophthalmopathy. The research as a whole found: No statistical method was used to set the sample size in advance, and investigators knew the group allocation. Blood samples also contained most of the expanded thyroid clonotypes (frequency above 0.001), which suggests that blood repertoires may reflect thyroid immune responses. In validation, the model predicted progression to ophthalmopathy a median of roughly 6.5 months before onset, with approximately 71% sensitivity and more than 72% specificity. In cross-validation, a model built on a 13 V-J signature told ophthalmopathy apart from stable hyperthyroidism with approximately 90% sensitivity and 81% to 82% specificity, and in testing the same model reached 80%/75%.

Sequencing used peripheral blood or thyroid tissue (not recorded which). This receptor was taken from an adult woman with Graves' disease, either hyperthyroidism or ophthalmopathy (not recorded which). The chain was built from TRBV7-3 and TRBJ2-2, with 11 junctional bases fitting TRBD2. The DNA sequence is TGTGCCAGCAGTTCGGGACTAGCGGACACCGGGGAGCTGTTTTTT. It specifies CASSSGLADTGELFF. Outside the CDR3, residues come from the reference TRBV7-3 and TRBJ2-2 proteins, so the full variable domain is: GAGVSQTPSNKVTEKGKYVELRCDPISGHTALYWYRQSLGQGPEFLIYFQGTGAADDSGLPNDRFFAVRPEGSVSTLKIQRTERGDSAVYLCASSSGLADTGELFFGEGSRLTVL.